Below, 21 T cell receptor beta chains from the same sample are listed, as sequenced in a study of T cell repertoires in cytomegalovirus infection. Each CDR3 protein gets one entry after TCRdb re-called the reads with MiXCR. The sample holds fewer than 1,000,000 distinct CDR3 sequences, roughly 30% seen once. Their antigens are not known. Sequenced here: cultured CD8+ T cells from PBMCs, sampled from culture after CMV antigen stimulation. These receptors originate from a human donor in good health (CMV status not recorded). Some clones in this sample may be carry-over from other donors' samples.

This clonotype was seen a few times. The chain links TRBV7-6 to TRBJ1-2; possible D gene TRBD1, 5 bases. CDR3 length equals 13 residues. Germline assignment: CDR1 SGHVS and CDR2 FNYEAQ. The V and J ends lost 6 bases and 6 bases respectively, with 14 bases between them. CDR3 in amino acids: CASRPTGSDGYTF. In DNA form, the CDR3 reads TGTGCCAGCAGACCTACAGGATCCGATGGCTACACCTTC.

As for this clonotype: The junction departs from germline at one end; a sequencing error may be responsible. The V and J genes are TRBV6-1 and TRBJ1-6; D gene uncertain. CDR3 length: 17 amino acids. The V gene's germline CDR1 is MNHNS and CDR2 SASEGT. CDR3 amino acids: CVSSENGVSSYNSPLHF. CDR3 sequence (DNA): TGTGTCAGCAGTGAAAACGGGGTCAGCTCCTATAATTCACCCCTCCACTTT.

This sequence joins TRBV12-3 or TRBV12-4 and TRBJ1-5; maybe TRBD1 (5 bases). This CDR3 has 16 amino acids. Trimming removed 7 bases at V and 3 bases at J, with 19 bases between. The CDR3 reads CASTPDSLPDNQPQHF. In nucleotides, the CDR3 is TGTGCCAGCACCCCCGACAGTCTACCGGACAATCAGCCCCAGCATTTT.

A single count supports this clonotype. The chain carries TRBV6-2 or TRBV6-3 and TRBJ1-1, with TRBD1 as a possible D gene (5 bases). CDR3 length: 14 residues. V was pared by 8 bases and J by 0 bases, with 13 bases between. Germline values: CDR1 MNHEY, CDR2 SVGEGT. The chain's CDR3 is CASVGVRMNTEAFF. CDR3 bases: TGTGCCAGCGTAGGGGTACGGATGAACACTGAAGCTTTCTTT.

CDR3 DNA: TGCGCCAGCAGCCTAATAGGCGGCGGAGACACAGATACGCAGTATTTT. Its translation is CASSLIGGGDTDTQYF. The chain carries TRBV4-3 and TRBJ2-3; D gene unclear. V lost 4 bases and J lost 2, with 16 bases in between. Germline V gene data show CDR1 as LGHNA and CDR2 as YSLEER. The CDR3 extends over 16 amino acids.

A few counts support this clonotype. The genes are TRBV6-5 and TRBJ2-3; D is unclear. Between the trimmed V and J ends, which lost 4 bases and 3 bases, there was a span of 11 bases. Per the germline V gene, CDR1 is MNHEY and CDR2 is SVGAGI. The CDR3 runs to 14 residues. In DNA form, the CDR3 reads TGTGCCAGCAGTTTAGCCCAGGCAACAGATACGCAGTATTTT. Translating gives CASSLAQATDTQYF.

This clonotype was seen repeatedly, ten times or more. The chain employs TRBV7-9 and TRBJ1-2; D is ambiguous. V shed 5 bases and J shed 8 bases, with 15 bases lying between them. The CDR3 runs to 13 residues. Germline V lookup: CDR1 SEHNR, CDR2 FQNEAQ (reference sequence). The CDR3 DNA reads TGTGCCAGCAGCCAACCGGGCTTCCGCGGCTACACCTTC. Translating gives CASSQPGFRGYTF.

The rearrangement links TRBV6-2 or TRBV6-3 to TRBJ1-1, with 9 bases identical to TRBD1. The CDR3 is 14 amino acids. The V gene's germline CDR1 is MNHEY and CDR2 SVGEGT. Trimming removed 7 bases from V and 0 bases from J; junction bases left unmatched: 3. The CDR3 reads CASIDRGVNTEAFF. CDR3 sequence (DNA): TGTGCCAGCATCGACAGGGGGGTGAACACTGAAGCTTTCTTT.

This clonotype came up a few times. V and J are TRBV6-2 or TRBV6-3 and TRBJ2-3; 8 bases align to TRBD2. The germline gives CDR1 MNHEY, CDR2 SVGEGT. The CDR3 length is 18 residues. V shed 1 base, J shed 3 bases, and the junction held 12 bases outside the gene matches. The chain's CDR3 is CASSYFSEGSGATDTQYF. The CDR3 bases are TGTGCCAGCAGTTACTTCTCGGAGGGTAGCGGGGCTACAGATACGCAGTATTTT.

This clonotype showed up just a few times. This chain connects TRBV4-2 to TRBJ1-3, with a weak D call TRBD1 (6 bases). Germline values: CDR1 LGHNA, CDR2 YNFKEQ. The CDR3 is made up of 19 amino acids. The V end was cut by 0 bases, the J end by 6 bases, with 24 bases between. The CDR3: CASSQDPQGLNPRLNTIYF. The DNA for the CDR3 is TGTGCCAGCAGCCAAGATCCGCAGGGGCTGAATCCAAGACTAAACACCATATATTTT.

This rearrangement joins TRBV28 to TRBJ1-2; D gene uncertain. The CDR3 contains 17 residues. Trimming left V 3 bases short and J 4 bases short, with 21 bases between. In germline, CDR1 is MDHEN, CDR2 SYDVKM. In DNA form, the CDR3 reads TGTGCCAGCAGTTTTCCCAATACCGGGCCCAGGAGCTATGGCTACACCTTC. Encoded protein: CASSFPNTGPRSYGYTF.

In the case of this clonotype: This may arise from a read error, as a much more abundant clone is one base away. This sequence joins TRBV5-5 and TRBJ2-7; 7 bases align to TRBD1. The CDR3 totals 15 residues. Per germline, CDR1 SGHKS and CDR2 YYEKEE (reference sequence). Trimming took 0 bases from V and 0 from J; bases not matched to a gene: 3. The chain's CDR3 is CASSLVPGGSYEQYF. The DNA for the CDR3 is TGTGCCAGCAGCTTGGTCCCAGGGGGCTCCTACGAGCAGTACTTC. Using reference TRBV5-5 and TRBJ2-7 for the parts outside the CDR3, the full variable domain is DAGVTQSPTHLIKTRGQQVTLRCSPISGHKSVSWYQQVLGQGPQFIFQYYEKEERGRGNFPDRFSARQFPNYSSELNVNALLLGDSALYLCASSLVPGGSYEQYFGPGTRLTVT.

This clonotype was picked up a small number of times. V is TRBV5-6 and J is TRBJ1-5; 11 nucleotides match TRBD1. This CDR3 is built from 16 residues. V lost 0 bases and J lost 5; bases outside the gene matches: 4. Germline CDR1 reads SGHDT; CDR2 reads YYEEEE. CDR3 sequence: CASSLAPGQGDQPQHF. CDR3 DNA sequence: TGTGCCAGCAGCTTGGCTCCGGGACAGGGGGATCAGCCCCAGCATTTT.

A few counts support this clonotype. This CDR3 reads CASSPPFPAKNIQYF. DNA of the CDR3: TGTGCCAGCAGCCCCCCCTTTCCTGCCAAAAACATTCAGTACTTC. The chain is built from TRBV9 and TRBJ2-4; D gene ambiguous. Per the germline V gene, CDR1 is SGDLS and CDR2 is YYNGEE. Deletions cut 4 bases from V and 1 base from J, with 12 bases between. The CDR3 is 15 residues long.

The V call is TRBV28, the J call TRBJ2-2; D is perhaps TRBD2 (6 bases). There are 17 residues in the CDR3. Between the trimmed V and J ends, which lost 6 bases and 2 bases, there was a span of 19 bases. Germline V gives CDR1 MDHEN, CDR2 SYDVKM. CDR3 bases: TGTGCCAGCAGCACCACTCCGCGGGACGGAAACACCGGGGAGCTGTTTTTT. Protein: CASSTTPRDGNTGELFF.

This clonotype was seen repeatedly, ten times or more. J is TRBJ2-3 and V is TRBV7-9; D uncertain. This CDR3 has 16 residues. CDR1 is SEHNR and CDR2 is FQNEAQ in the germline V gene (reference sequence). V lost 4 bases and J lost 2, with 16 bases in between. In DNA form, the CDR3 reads TGTGCCAGCAGCTCATCTGAACTGGCATACACAGATACGCAGTATTTT. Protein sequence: CASSSSELAYTDTQYF.

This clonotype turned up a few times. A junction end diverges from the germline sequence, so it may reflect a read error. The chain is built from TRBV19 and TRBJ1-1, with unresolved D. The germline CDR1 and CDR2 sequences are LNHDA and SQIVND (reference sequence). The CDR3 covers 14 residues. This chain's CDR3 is CASSTPAENTEAFF. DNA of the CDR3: TGTGCCAGCAGTACCCCCGCCGAGAACACTGAAGCTTTCTTT.

The CDR3 nucleotides read TGTGCCAGCAGCTCCGGACTCGAGGGTCTCTATGGCTACACCTTC. The encoded protein is CASSSGLEGLYGYTF. The chain carries TRBV11-2 and TRBJ1-2; D gene uncertain. V was trimmed by 4 bases and J by 4 bases, leaving 16 bases between them. This CDR3 has 15 residues. Germline V gene data show CDR1 as SGHAT and CDR2 as FQNNGV.

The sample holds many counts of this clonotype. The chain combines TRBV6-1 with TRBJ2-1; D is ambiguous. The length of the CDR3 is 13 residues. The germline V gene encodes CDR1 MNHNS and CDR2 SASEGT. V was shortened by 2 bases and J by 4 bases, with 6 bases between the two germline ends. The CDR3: CASSEYGYNEQFF. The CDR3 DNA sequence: TGTGCCAGCAGTGAATATGGATACAATGAGCAGTTCTTC.

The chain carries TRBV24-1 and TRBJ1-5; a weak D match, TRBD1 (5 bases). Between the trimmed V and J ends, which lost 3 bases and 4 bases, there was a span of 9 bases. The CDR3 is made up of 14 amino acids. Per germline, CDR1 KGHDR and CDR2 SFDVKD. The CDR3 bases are TGTGCCACCAGTGATGGGCAGGGAAATCAGCCCCAGCATTTT. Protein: CATSDGQGNQPQHF.

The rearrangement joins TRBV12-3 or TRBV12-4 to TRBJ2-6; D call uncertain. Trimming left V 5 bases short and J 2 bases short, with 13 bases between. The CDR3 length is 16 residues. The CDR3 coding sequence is TGTGCCAGCAGTCCTCTAGAGGCTCCTGGGGCCAACGTCCTGACTTTC. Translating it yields CASSPLEAPGANVLTF.